The entry below gives a single T cell receptor delta chain sequence along with its context. TCRdb attributes to this sequence the protein of a much larger clone, which differs from the DNA translation at residue 5; a read error is likely, and the protein displayed is translated from the DNA. TCRdb reapplied CATT to the RT-PCR reads. The sample records roughly 630 delta-chain clones, over 8% being singletons. These data are taken from a study of gamma-delta T cells after stem cell transplantation. Trimming removed 3 bases at V and 2 bases at J, with 15 bases between. The CDR3 totals 15 residues. CDR1 is GEAIGNYY and CDR2 is EKD in the germline V gene.

The receptor was derived from a human donor. It is not recorded whose cells these are; they may come from a transplant donor. Material for sequencing was gamma-delta T cells. V usage is TRDV2 and J usage is TRDJ1; D is undetermined. The CDR3 sequence: CACDPLVGSTDKLIF. The CDR3 nucleotides read TGTGCCTGTGACCCCCTAGTAGGGAGTACCGATAAACTCATCTTT.